This entry lists 20 T cell receptor beta chains sequenced from one sample in a study of T cell repertoires in cytomegalovirus infection (dated 2019 in TCRdb). For sequencing, an Illumina HiSeq 1500 was employed. The public reads were run again by TCRdb, first through fastp at Q25 and then through MiXCR, and only productive beta chains were kept. CDR3 protein sequences are deduplicated, and each keeps its most common genes and DNA. The sample table holds around 900,000 distinct CDR3 sequences, of which about 33% were seen once. Around 15% of the sample rests with the top ten. The sample's treatment or condition, from its label and the paper: in vitro stimulation with specific CMV peptide epitopes to enrich CMV-specific T cells. No antigen has been assigned to these receptors. Sequences were derived from cultured CD8+ T cells from PBMCs, sampled from culture after CMV antigen stimulation. The origin of the receptors is a human donor in good health (CMV status not recorded). Some clones in this sample may be carry-over from other donors' samples.

This sequence joins TRBV10-3 and TRBJ2-7, with 10 positions matching TRBD1. The junction had 6 bases not matched to a gene; V was cut back by 6 bases and J by 7 bases. The germline CDR1 and CDR2 sequences are ENHRY and SYGVKD. The CDR3 has 13 residues. Written as DNA, the CDR3 is TGTGCCATCAGGGACAGGGGGACAGGTGAGCAGTACGTC. It translates to CAIRDRGTGEQYV.

This clonotype was observed many times. This chain connects TRBV7-6 to TRBJ2-5; maybe TRBD2 (6 bases). The CDR3 covers 14 residues. V lost 2 bases, J lost 5 bases, and 12 bases lay in between. Germline CDR1 SGHVS, CDR2 FNYEAQ. CDR3 sequence (DNA): TGTGCCAGCAGCTTAATAGGCCTAGCGGAGACCCAGTACTTC. It encodes CASSLIGLAETQYF.

Concerning this clonotype itself: Since a much larger clone is just one base distant, this may be a read error. The chain employs TRBV19 and TRBJ1-2; 8 positions match TRBD1. The CDR3 length is 14 residues. Germline CDR1 LNHDA, CDR2 SQIVND (reference sequence). In nucleotides, the CDR3 is TGTGTCAGTAGTAGACAGGGGCGAAACTATGGCTACACCTTC. Encoded protein: CVSSRQGRNYGYTF.

This chain connects TRBV12-3 or TRBV12-4 to TRBJ2-1, with D tentatively TRBD1 (5 bases). The CDR3 consists of 15 residues. With 1 base removed from V and 4 bases from J, the gap between germline ends came to 11 bases. CDR3 region: CASSLDRLLYNEQFF. For the CDR3, the DNA is TGTGCCAGCAGTTTAGACAGGCTTCTTTACAATGAGCAGTTCTTC.

The chain employs TRBV5-6 and TRBJ2-1, with no clear D. The CDR3 extends over 11 amino acids. Trimming pared 0 bases from V and 15 bases from J, leaving 10 bases between. The germline CDR1 and CDR2 sequences are SGHDT and YYEEEE. The CDR3 sequence is CASSLGARRFF. In nucleotides, the CDR3 is TGTGCCAGCAGCTTGGGGGCACGTCGGTTCTTC.

This clonotype was counted a few times. The chain combines TRBV4-1 with TRBJ1-4, with TRBD1 identical over 7 bases. Germline CDR1 and CDR2: MGHRA and YSYEKL. Trimming at V came to 5 bases and at J to 7 bases, leaving 16 bases not matched to a gene. The CDR3 is made up of 17 amino acids. The CDR3 sequence: CASSKSRRGTVGEKLFF. The CDR3 nucleotides are TGCGCCAGCAGCAAATCTCGGAGGGGGACAGTAGGTGAAAAACTGTTTTTT.

In this sample, this clonotype turned up many times. The chain carries TRBV4-3 and TRBJ2-3; possible D gene TRBD2, 5 bases. Trimming pared 4 bases from V and 3 bases from J, leaving 14 bases between. Per the germline V gene, CDR1 is LGHNA and CDR2 is YSLEER. The CDR3 is 15 amino acids. CDR3 amino acids: CASSPGLIETDTQYF. The DNA for the CDR3 is TGCGCCAGCAGCCCCGGACTTATAGAAACAGATACGCAGTATTTT.

This clonotype was counted a single time. The chain joins TRBV29-1 to TRBJ2-5; D unclear. Germline values: CDR1 SQVTM, CDR2 ANQGSEA. The V gene lost 1 base and the J gene lost 5 bases, with 20 bases spanning the gap. CDR3 size: 16 residues. The DNA for the CDR3 is TGCAGCGTTGAAGCCCCACCCTCCTACCCAGAGGAGACCCAGTACTTC. Amino acid sequence: CSVEAPPSYPEETQYF.

This clonotype showed up just once. One end of the junction does not line up with germline, which may come from a read error. The gene calls are TRBV7-9 and TRBJ1-3, with D perhaps matching TRBD1 (6 bases). The CDR3 is 17 residues long. Germline V gene lookup returns CDR1 SEHNR and CDR2 FQNEAQ (reference sequence). The CDR3 loop reads CASSPLVGAGPENSIYF. The CDR3 DNA is TGTGCCAGCAGCCCATTGGTGGGGGCCGGTCCAGAAAACTCCATATATTTT.

The chain carries TRBV7-8 and TRBJ2-5; TRBD2 is a possible D gene (5 bases). Germline CDR1 is SGHVS and CDR2 is FQNEAQ. Deletions cut 3 bases from V and 2 bases from J, with 10 bases between. There are 14 residues in the CDR3. CDR3 in amino acids: CASSFLGLQETQYF. The CDR3 DNA follows: TGTGCCAGCAGCTTCCTCGGACTTCAAGAGACCCAGTACTTC. Based on the CDR3 plus reference TRBV7-8 and TRBJ2-5, the full variable domain is GAGVSQSPRYKVAKRGQDVALRCDPISGHVSLFWYQQALGQGPEFLTYFQNEAQLDKSGLPSDRFFAERPEGSVSTLKIQRTQQEDSAVYLCASSFLGLQETQYFGPGTRLLVL.

This clonotype was counted between two and nine times. The CDR3 spells CSARDPRGHNEQFF. The CDR3 bases are TGCAGTGCTAGAGATCCCAGGGGGCACAATGAGCAGTTCTTC. The chain joins TRBV20-1 to TRBJ2-1; TRBD1 aligns across 8 bases. Per the germline V gene, CDR1 is DFQATT and CDR2 is SNEGSKA (reference sequence). This CDR3 is 14 amino acids long. Losses at the gene ends were 0 bases for V and 5 bases for J; bases not matched to a gene: 3.

This clonotype has just a few counts. The chain joins TRBV7-6 to TRBJ2-2, with 12 positions matching TRBD1. V lost 1 base to trimming and J lost 5 bases; unmatched junction nucleotides: 11. The CDR3 runs to 19 residues. The germline gives CDR1 SGHVS, CDR2 FNYEAQ. Here the CDR3 reads CASSLGDRGLIGGTGELFF. For the CDR3, the DNA is TGTGCCAGCAGCTTAGGGGACAGGGGGCTCATCGGAGGTACCGGGGAGCTGTTTTTT.

V usage is TRBV19 and J usage is TRBJ2-7; D remains ambiguous. The CDR3 consists of 15 residues. Germline V gene lookup returns CDR1 LNHDA and CDR2 SQIVND (reference sequence). The V end lost 1 base, the J end lost 3 bases, and 13 bases lay between the germline ends. The CDR3 DNA reads as TGTGCCAGTAGTATAGTACCCAGTCCTAACTACGAGCAGTACTTC. Its translation: CASSIVPSPNYEQYF.

With respect to this clonotype: Because the CDR3's place on the DNA is in doubt, the DNA is left out and the CDR3 is given as listed by TCRdb. This chain uses TRBV27 with TRBJ2-1; TRBD1, the table's D call, lacks a check against the DNA. Germline V gene lookup returns CDR1 MNHEY and CDR2 SMNVEV (reference sequence). The CDR3 has 13 amino acids, counting both end residues. Here the CDR3 reads CASSFGAGNEQFF.

This clonotype has more than one count but fewer than ten. This sequence joins TRBV7-9 and TRBJ2-3; D may match TRBD1 or TRBD2 (6 bases each). The CDR3 is 16 amino acids. V was pared by 2 bases and J by 1 base, with 13 bases between. The germline CDR1 and CDR2 sequences are SEHNR and FQNEAQ (reference sequence). Here the CDR3 reads CASSLQRGPRTDTQYF. Here the CDR3 DNA reads TGTGCCAGCAGCTTACAACGGGGGCCGCGCACAGATACGCAGTATTTT. Looking up the rest from reference TRBV7-9 and TRBJ2-3 gives the full variable domain: DTGVSQNPRHKITKRGQNVTFRCDPISEHNRLYWYRQTLGQGPEFLTYFQNEAQLEKSRLLSDRFSAERPKGSFSTLEIQRTEQGDSAMYLCASSLQRGPRTDTQYFGPGTRLTVL.

This clonotype was counted many times. The chain recombines TRBV10-3 with TRBJ2-3, with D tentatively TRBD1 or TRBD2 (5 bases each). The CDR3 spans 16 residues. Germline values: CDR1 ENHRY, CDR2 SYGVKD. V was shortened by 4 bases and J by 14 bases, with 28 bases between the two germline ends. CDR3 sequence (DNA): TGTGCCATCAGTGCCCGCCTTCAGCCCGGGGACCCAAATCTGTATTTT. As protein: CAISARLQPGDPNLYF.

This clonotype was seen a few times. J is TRBJ2-3 and V is TRBV24-1; D possibly corresponds to TRBD2 (5 bases). Germline CDR1 is KGHDR and CDR2 is SFDVKD. The CDR3 extends over 16 amino acids. V gave up 5 bases and J gave up 0 bases, with 14 bases separating them. As DNA, the CDR3 is TGTGCCACCAGTGGGGGAGACGGTGCTAGCACAGATACGCAGTATTTT. Translating gives CATSGGDGASTDTQYF.

A few counts support this clonotype. The gene calls are TRBV7-2 and TRBJ1-5; no definite D call. This CDR3 has 16 amino acids. The V gene lost 6 bases and the J gene lost 3 bases, with 18 bases spanning the gap. CDR1 is SGHTA, CDR2 FQGNSA, per germline. As DNA, the CDR3 is TGTGCCAGCAGAATTCGTGGCGGGGTTGACAATCAGCCCCAGCATTTT. Translated: CASRIRGGVDNQPQHF.

V is TRBV27 and J is TRBJ2-7; D remains unclear. Germline assignment: CDR1 MNHEY and CDR2 SMNVEV (reference sequence). The CDR3 totals 13 residues. With 3 bases removed from V and 4 bases from J, the gap between germline ends came to 10 bases. CDR3 in amino acids: CASSFSGLYEQYF. The CDR3 nucleotides read TGTGCCAGCAGTTTTTCAGGTTTGTACGAGCAGTACTTC.

This sequence joins TRBV7-6 and TRBJ2-7, with TRBD2 matching 7 bases. Looked up from germline, CDR1 is SGHVS and CDR2 is FNYEAQ. This CDR3 has 14 residues. This CDR3 reads CVSSLASGVGEQYV. Written as DNA, the CDR3 is TGTGTCAGCAGCTTAGCTAGCGGCGTGGGCGAGCAGTACGTC.